This T cell receptor (beta chain) was sequenced during a study of T cell repertoires in aging, cancer and after chemotherapy. TCR beta rearrangements were amplified from peripheral blood genomic DNA. V was pared by 3 bases and J by 2 bases, with 11 bases between. The CDR3 spans 14 residues. CDR1 and CDR2 from the germline V gene are MNHEY and SVGEGT. Rearranged V-D-J TRB sequences were amplified with a mixed TRB-A/B primer pool. TCRdb independently ran MiXCR on the multiplex PCR reads; one entry per CDR3 protein. The sample holds several thousand distinct CDR3 sequences, 44% seen once. This receptor was taken from a human donor with a blood cancer. The specimen was blood. The rearrangement joins TRBV6-2 or TRBV6-3 to TRBJ2-7; no clear D. CDR3 loop: CASSYSERAYEQYF. For the CDR3, the DNA is TGTGCCAGCAGTTATTCGGAGAGAGCCTACGAGCAGTACTTC.